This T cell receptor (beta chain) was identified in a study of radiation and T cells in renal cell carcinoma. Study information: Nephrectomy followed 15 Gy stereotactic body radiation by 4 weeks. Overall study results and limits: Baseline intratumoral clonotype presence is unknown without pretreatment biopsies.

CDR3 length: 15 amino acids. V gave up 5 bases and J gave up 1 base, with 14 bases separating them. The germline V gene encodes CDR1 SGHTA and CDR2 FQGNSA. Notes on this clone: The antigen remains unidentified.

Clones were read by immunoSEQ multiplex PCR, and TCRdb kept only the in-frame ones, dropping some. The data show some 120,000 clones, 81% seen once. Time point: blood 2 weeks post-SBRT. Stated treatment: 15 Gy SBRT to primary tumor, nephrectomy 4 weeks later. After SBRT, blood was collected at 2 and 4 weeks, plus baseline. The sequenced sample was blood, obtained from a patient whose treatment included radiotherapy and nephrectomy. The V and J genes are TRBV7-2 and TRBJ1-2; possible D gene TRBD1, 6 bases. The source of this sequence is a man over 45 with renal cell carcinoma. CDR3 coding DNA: TGTGCCAGCAGCCGAGGGGGGGGCCGTAACTATGGCTACACCTTC. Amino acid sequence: CASSRGGGRNYGYTF.